The 19 T cell receptor beta chains presented below share a single source sample, sequenced in a study of Ad26.COV2.S vaccination and SARS-CoV-2 variants. The method was immunoSEQ multiplex PCR; TCRdb's version includes in-frame clones alone and lacks a portion of them. The table shows more than 350,000 clones, with over 75% occurring only once. Described treatment: 15 to 20 received Ad26.COV2.S at low or high dose, single or two shots; about 5 received placebo; per-sample allocation not given. Sampling took place 63 days after the first vaccine or placebo injection. The material sequenced was peripheral blood, taken in a trial of Ad26.COV2.S vaccine versus placebo. The receptors come from a person aged 18-65 years who received the Ad26.COV2.S COVID-19 vaccine or a placebo.

V gene TRBV28 combines with J gene TRBJ2-6, with TRBD1 identical over 8 bases. Trimming cost V 3 bases and J 9 bases; bases outside gene matches: 7. The V gene's germline CDR1 is MDHEN and CDR2 SYDVKM. The CDR3 is made up of 15 amino acids. In DNA form, the CDR3 reads TGTGCCAGCAGTTTCCCCCAGGGGGCGGTCAACGTCCTGACTTTC. Its protein is CASSFPQGAVNVLTF.

The rearrangement uses TRBV5-1 and TRBJ2-3; 11 bases match TRBD2. V lost 5 bases to trimming and J lost 3 bases; unmatched junction nucleotides: 2. The CDR3 totals 14 residues. CDR1 SGHRS and CDR2 YFSETQ come from the germline V gene. The CDR3: CASRLAGATDTQYF. The CDR3 DNA follows: TGCGCCAGCAGACTAGCGGGAGCAACAGATACGCAGTATTTT.

The V call is TRBV6-5, the J call TRBJ2-5; perhaps TRBD2 as D (6 bases). The CDR3 is 13 amino acids. Trimming stripped 8 bases from V and 1 base from J, with 11 bases between. The germline V gene has CDR1 MNHEY and CDR2 SVGAGI. The CDR3 spells CASGDGGQETQYF. For the CDR3, the DNA is TGTGCCAGCGGGGACGGGGGCCAAGAGACCCAGTACTTC.

The chain combines TRBV7-9 with TRBJ2-3; D unclear. CDR1 is SEHNR and CDR2 is FQNEAQ in the germline V gene (reference sequence). V gave up 3 bases and J gave up 4 bases, with 5 bases separating them. There are 12 residues in the CDR3. The CDR3 region is CASSFLADTQYF. Here the CDR3 DNA reads TGTGCCAGCAGCTTTTTGGCAGATACGCAGTATTTT.

V usage is TRBV3-1 (or the pseudogene TRBV3-2) and J usage is TRBJ2-2; D possibly corresponds to TRBD2 (5 bases). CDR3 size: 17 residues. Germline V gene lookup returns CDR1 LGHDT and CDR2 YNNKEL (reference sequence). The V end was cut by 0 bases, the J end by 0 bases, with 11 bases between. The CDR3 bases are TGTGCCAGCAGCCAAGATCTGAGCGGCGCGAACACCGGGGAGCTGTTTTTT. Translation: CASSQDLSGANTGELFF.

The J gene is TRBJ2-1, the V gene TRBV19; the D is unclear. V shed 8 bases and J shed 1 base, with 12 bases lying between them. Germline V gives CDR1 LNHDA, CDR2 SQIVND (reference sequence). This CDR3 contains 14 residues. The CDR3 bases are TGTGCCAGTTCCGACTCCCCTTCCTACAATGAGCAGTTCTTC. It yields the protein CASSDSPSYNEQFF.

This clone was detected a few times. The V and J genes are TRBV3-1 (or the pseudogene TRBV3-2) and TRBJ2-1, with D perhaps matching TRBD2 (5 bases). Trimming removed 3 bases at V and 3 bases at J, with 9 bases between. Per germline, CDR1 LGHDT and CDR2 YNNKEL (reference sequence). The CDR3 has 14 residues. CDR3 in amino acids: CASSHATSYNEQFF. The CDR3 DNA follows: TGTGCCAGCAGCCATGCAACTAGCTACAATGAGCAGTTCTTC.

This clone was found many times. The chain combines TRBV7-9 with TRBJ1-1; TRBD1 matches at 10 bases. CDR1 SEHNR and CDR2 FQNEAQ come from the germline V gene (reference sequence). This CDR3 spans 16 amino acids. Losses at the gene ends were 7 bases for V and 0 bases for J; bases not matched to a gene: 8. Here the CDR3 DNA reads TGTGCCAGCAACGCCGGGACAGGGGAAATGAACACTGAAGCTTTCTTT. This sequence encodes CASNAGTGEMNTEAFF.

V and J are TRBV11-2 and TRBJ2-2; 9 positions agree with TRBD1. Germline assignment: CDR1 SGHAT and CDR2 FQNNGV. This CDR3 has 16 amino acids. After removal of 6 bases from V and 1 base from J, the junction contained 6 bases not matched to a gene. The CDR3 here is CASRFGGQGNTGELFF. CDR3 DNA: TGTGCCAGCAGATTCGGGGGACAGGGGAACACCGGGGAGCTGTTTTTT.

The chain is built from TRBV7-2 and TRBJ1-6; 9 nucleotides match TRBD1. Trimming took 3 bases from V and 8 from J; bases not matched to a gene: 5. From germline, CDR1 is SGHTA and CDR2 FQGNSA. CDR3 length: 15 amino acids. CDR3 sequence: CASSFETGGYSPLHF. The CDR3 nucleotides read TGTGCCAGCAGCTTCGAAACAGGGGGCTATTCACCCCTCCACTTT.

This clone was seen just once. V gene TRBV27 combines with J gene TRBJ2-7, with TRBD1 matching 10 bases. CDR1 is MNHEY and CDR2 is SMNVEV in the germline V gene (reference sequence). V was pared by 4 bases and J by 5 bases, with 14 bases of the junction left unmatched. The CDR3 has 17 amino acids. The CDR3 here is CASSSPGQGNFPHEQYF. Written as DNA, the CDR3 is TGTGCCAGCAGTTCACCGGGACAGGGGAACTTTCCGCACGAGCAGTACTTC.

The chain is built from TRBV5-1 and TRBJ2-2; tentative D call: TRBD2 (6 bases). Trimming removed 5 bases from V and 0 bases from J, with 14 bases in between. CDR3 length: 16 amino acids. Per germline, CDR1 SGHRS and CDR2 YFSETQ. CDR3 in DNA: TGCGCCAGCAGTATATTGGCGGGGACGAACACCGGGGAGCTGTTTTTT. It codes for CASSILAGTNTGELFF.

This clone was detected many times. The chain employs TRBV4-3 and TRBJ1-4; 8 bases fit TRBD1. The CDR3 is 16 amino acids. The junction had 11 bases not matched to a gene; V was cut back by 5 bases and J by 6 bases. The germline CDR1 and CDR2 sequences are LGHNA and YSLEER. The CDR3: CASSYDRGRGHEKLFF. CDR3 DNA sequence: TGCGCCAGCAGCTACGACAGGGGACGTGGACATGAAAAACTGTTTTTT.

The chain employs TRBV4-1 and TRBJ1-2; D is unresolved. The germline V and J ends were trimmed by 4 bases and 6 bases, with 15 bases remaining between them. This CDR3 region has 14 residues. In germline, CDR1 is MGHRA, CDR2 YSYEKL. CDR3 bases: TGCGCCAGCAGCCGAGGAACAGCCGCAGATGGCTACACCTTC. Its translation: CASSRGTAADGYTF.

This clone was seen only a few times. The J gene is TRBJ1-1, the V gene TRBV29-1; no reliable D call. The V end was cut by 6 bases, the J end by 7 bases, with 21 bases between. The germline gives CDR1 SQVTM, CDR2 ANQGSEA. The CDR3 extends over 14 amino acids. The chain's CDR3 is CSVQTVGGRDEAFF. CDR3 coding DNA: TGCAGCGTACAGACGGTGGGCGGGAGGGATGAAGCTTTCTTT.

V is TRBV5-8 and J is TRBJ2-7; tentatively, D is TRBD2 (5 bases). CDR3 size: 15 residues. Germline-derived CDR1 and CDR2 are SGHTS and YDEGEE. Deletions cut 6 bases from V and 3 bases from J, with 19 bases between. The CDR3 nucleotides read TGTGCCAGCAACATGAAGGCCGGGATCTACTACGAGCAGTACTTC. The encoded protein is CASNMKAGIYYEQYF.

The chain joins TRBV30 to TRBJ2-3; TRBD2 might be the D (6 bases). The CDR3 has 15 amino acids. Trimming removed 4 bases at V and 0 bases at J, with 14 bases between. Per germline, CDR1 GTSNPN and CDR2 SVGIG (reference sequence). CDR3 sequence: CAWNRLGASTDTQYF. As DNA, the CDR3 is TGTGCCTGGAACCGACTAGGAGCTAGCACAGATACGCAGTATTTT.

The chain couples TRBV30 to TRBJ2-7; D is undetermined. The V end was cut by 0 bases, the J end by 0 bases, with 3 bases between. This CDR3 has 12 residues. Per germline, CDR1 GTSNPN and CDR2 SVGIG (reference sequence). Here the CDR3 DNA reads TGTGCCTGGAGTGTCAACTCCTACGAGCAGTACTTC. Its translation: CAWSVNSYEQYF.

CDR3: CSVFSGGTAYEQYF. The CDR3 nucleotides read TGCAGCGTTTTCTCTGGAGGGACAGCCTACGAGCAGTACTTC. The genes are TRBV29-1 and TRBJ2-7, with TRBD1 as a possible D gene (7 bases). Germline V gene sequence: CDR1 SQVTM, CDR2 ANQGSEA. This CDR3 spans 14 amino acids. Between the trimmed V and J ends, which lost 5 bases and 2 bases, there was a span of 16 bases.